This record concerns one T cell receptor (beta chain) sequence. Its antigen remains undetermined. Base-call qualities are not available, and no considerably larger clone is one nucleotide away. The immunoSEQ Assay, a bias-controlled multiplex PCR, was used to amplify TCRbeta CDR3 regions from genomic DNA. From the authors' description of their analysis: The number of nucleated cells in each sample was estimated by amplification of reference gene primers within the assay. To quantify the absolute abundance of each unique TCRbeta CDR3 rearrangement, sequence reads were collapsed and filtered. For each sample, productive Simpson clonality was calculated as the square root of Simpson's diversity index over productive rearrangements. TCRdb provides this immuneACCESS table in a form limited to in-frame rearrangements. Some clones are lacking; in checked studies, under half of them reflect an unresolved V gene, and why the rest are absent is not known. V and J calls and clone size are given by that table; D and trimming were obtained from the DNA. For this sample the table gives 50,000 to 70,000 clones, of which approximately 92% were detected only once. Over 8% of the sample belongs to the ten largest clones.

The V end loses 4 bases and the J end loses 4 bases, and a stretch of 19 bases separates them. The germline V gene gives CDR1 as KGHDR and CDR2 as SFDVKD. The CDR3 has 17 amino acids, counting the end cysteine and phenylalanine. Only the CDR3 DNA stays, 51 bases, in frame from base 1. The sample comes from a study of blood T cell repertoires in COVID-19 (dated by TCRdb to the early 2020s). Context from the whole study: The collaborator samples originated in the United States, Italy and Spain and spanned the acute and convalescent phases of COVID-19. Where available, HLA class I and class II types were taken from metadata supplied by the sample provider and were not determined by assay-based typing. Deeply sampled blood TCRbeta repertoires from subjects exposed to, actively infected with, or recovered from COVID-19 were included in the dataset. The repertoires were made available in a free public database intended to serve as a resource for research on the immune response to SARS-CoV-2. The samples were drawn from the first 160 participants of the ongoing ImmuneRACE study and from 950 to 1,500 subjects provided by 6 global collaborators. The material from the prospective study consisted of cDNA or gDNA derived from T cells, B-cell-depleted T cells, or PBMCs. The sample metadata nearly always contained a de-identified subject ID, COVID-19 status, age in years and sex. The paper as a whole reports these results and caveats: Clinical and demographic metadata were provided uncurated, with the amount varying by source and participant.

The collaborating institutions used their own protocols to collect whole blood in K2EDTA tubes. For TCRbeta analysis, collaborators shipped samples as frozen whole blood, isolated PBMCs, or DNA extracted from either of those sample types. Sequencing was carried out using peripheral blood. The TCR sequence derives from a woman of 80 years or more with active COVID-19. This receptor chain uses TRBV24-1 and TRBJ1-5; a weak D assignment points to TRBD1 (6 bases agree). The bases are TGTGCCACCAGTGAATCCAAACAGGGTAACATGAATCAGCCCCAGCATTTT. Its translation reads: CATSESKQGNMNQPQHF.